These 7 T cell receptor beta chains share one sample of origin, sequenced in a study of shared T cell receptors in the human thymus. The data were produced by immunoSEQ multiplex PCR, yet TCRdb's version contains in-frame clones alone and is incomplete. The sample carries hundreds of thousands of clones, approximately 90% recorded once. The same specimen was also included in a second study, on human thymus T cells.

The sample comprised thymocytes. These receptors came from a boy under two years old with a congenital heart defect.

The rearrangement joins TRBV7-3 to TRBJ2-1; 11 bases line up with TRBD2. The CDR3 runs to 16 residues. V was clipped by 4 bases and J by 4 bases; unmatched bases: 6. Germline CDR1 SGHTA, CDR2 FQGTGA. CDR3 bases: TGTGCCAGCAGCTCCCTAGCGGGAGGCGGATACAATGAGCAGTTCTTC. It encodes CASSSLAGGGYNEQFF.

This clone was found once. CDR3 sequence (DNA): TGCAGCGTTGAAGATGGAGCGGGAGGGCCTTATGAGCAGTTCTTC. This codes for CSVEDGAGGPYEQFF. The genes are TRBV29-1 and TRBJ2-1, with TRBD2 identical over 10 bases. Germline CDR1 reads SQVTM; CDR2 reads ANQGSEA. The CDR3 loop spans 15 amino acids. Trimming took 0 bases from V and 8 from J; bases not matched to a gene: 7.

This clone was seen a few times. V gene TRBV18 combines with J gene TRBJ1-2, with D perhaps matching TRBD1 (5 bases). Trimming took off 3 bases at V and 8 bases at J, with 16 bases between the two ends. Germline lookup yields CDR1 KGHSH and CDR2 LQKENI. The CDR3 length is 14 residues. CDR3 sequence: CASSPGGTPGGYTF. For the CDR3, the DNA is TGTGCCAGCTCACCGGGGGGAACCCCTGGAGGCTACACCTTC. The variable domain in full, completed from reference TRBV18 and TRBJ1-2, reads NAGVMQNPRHLVRRRGQEARLRCSPMKGHSHVYWYRQLPEEGLKFMVYLQKENIIDESGMPKERFSAEFPKEGPSILRIQQVVRGDSAAYFCASSPGGTPGGYTFGSGTRLTVV.

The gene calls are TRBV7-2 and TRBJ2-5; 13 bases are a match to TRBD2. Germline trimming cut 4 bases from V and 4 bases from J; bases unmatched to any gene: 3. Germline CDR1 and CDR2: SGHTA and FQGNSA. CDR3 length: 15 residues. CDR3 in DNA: TGTGCCAGCAGCTCCGGACTAGCGGGAGCAGAGACCCAGTACTTC. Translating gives CASSSGLAGAETQYF. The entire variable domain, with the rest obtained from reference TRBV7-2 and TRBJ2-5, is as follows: GAGVSQSPSNKVTEKGKDVELRCDPISGHTALYWYRQSLGQGLEFLIYFQGNSAPDKSGLPSDRFSAERTGGSVSTLTIQRTQQEDSAVYLCASSSGLAGAETQYFGPGTRLLVL.

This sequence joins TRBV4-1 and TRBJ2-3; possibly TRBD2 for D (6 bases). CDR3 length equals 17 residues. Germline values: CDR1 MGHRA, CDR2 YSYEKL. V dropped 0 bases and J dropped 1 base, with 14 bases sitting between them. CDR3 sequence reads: CASSQEMRTKGTDTQYF. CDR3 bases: TGCGCCAGCAGCCAAGAGATGAGGACTAAAGGCACAGATACGCAGTATTTT.

CDR3: CATSRDCLPLGSGSGETQYF. In DNA, the CDR3 is TGTGCCACCAGCAGAGATTGCCTTCCCCTGGGTAGCGGGAGTGGGGAGACCCAGTACTTC. The chain employs TRBV15 and TRBJ2-5; 9 nucleotides agree with TRBD2. Trimming took 0 bases from V and 5 from J; bases not matched to a gene: 19. CDR3 length: 20 amino acids. Looked up from germline, CDR1 is LNHNV and CDR2 is YYDKDF (reference sequence).

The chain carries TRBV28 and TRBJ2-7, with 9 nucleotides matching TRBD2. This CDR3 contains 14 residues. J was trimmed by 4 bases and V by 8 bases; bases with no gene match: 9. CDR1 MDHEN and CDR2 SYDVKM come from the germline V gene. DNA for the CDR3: TGTGCCAGCGGATTAGCGGGGGCTAGGTACGAGCAGTACTTC. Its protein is CASGLAGARYEQYF.